These 3 T cell receptor beta chains were sequenced from one sample in a study of graft-versus-host responses after intestinal transplantation listed by TCRdb under 2021. In light of the paper, this sample's time point label describes: cells obtained before transplantation from donor or recipient. Library prep was done by the immunoSEQ multiplex PCR assay. This immuneACCESS table, as held by TCRdb, lists in-frame sequences with V and J called but not all clones. Of the missing ones, under half trace to an unresolved V gene in checked studies; the others have no known cause. The sample profile shows about 15,000 clones; approximately 30% of them were found once. Around 6% of the sample comes from the top ten. Here the sequenced sample was alloreactive CD4+ T cells from a mixed lymphocyte reaction culture, taken before intestinal transplant. Sample cell subset or site, as interpreted from the label and publication: CFSE-low proliferating T cells sorted from roughly six-day pre-transplant mixed lymphocyte reaction (GvH or HvG direction). The receptors were gathered from a human patient who received an intestinal transplant.

This clone is labeled as medium-sized. This chain joins TRBV18 and TRBJ2-7; TRBD2 matches 9 bases. The CDR3 is 13 amino acids. V lost 3 bases, J lost 3 bases, and 0 bases stayed unmatched. Germline CDR1 reads KGHSH; CDR2 reads LQKENI. CDR3 residues: CASSPSGSYEQYF. Written as DNA, the CDR3 is TGTGCCAGCTCACCTAGCGGGAGCTACGAGCAGTACTTC.

This clone came up a few times. A far larger clone is off by one base, so a read error is likely. The chain links TRBV7-2 to TRBJ1-1; unclear D gene. Trimming stripped 2 bases from V and 7 bases from J, with 11 bases between. Per germline, CDR1 SGHTA and CDR2 FQGNSA. The CDR3 runs to 13 residues. The CDR3 reads CASSLSVIGEAFF. The CDR3 DNA follows: TGTGCCAGCAGCTTATCAGTAATAGGTGAAGCTTTCTTT. The full variable domain, in which reference TRBV7-2 and TRBJ1-1 provide the parts outside the CDR3, is GAGVSQSPSNKVTEKGKDVELRCDPISGHTALYWYRQSLGQGLEFLIYFQGNSAPDKSGLPSDRFSAERTGGSVSTLTIQRTQQEDSAVYLCASSLSVIGEAFFGQGTRLTVV.

This clone is medium-sized. The V call is TRBV7-9, the J call TRBJ2-2, with D unresolved. Germline V lookup: CDR1 SEHNR, CDR2 FQNEAQ (reference sequence). CDR3 length: 15 residues. V lost 0 bases and J lost 1, with 6 bases in between. Written as DNA, the CDR3 is TGTGCCAGCAGCTTAGCCCCGCAGAACACCGGGGAGCTGTTTTTT. It specifies CASSLAPQNTGELFF.